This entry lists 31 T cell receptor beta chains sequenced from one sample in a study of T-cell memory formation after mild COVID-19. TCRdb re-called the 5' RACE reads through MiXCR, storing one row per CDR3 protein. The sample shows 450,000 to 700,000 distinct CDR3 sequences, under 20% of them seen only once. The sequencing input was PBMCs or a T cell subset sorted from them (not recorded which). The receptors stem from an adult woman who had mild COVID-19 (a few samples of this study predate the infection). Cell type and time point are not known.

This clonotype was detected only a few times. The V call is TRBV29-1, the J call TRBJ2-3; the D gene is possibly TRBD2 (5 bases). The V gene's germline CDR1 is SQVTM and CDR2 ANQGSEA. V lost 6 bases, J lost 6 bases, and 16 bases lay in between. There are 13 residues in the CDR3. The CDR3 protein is CSVRTSSGDTQYF. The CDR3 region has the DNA TGCAGCGTCCGGACTTCTTCTGGGGATACGCAGTATTTT.

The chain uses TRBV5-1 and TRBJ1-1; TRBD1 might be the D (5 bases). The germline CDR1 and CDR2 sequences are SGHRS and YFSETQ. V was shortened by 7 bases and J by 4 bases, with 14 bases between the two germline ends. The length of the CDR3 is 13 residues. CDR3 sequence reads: CASGRQGPTEAFF. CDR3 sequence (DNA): TGCGCCAGCGGAAGGCAGGGCCCCACTGAAGCTTTCTTT.

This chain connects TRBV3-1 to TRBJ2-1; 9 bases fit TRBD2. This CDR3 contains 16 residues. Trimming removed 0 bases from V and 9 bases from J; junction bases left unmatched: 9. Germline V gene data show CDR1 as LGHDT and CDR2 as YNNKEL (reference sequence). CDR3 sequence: CASSQDRSGLAVEQFF. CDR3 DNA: TGTGCCAGCAGCCAAGATCGTTCGGGACTAGCTGTTGAGCAGTTCTTC.

In DNA form, the CDR3 reads TGTGCCAGCAGCTTGCCCGTCGGGAGCACAGATACGCAGTATTTT. Its translation: CASSLPVGSTDTQYF. The chain links TRBV5-6 to TRBJ2-3; D not certain. Germline CDR1 and CDR2: SGHDT and YYEEEE. This CDR3 is built from 15 residues. With 1 base removed from V and 0 bases from J, the gap between germline ends came to 9 bases. Filled out from reference TRBV5-6 and TRBJ2-3, the complete variable domain reads DAGVTQSPTHLIKTRGQQVTLRCSPKSGHDTVSWYQQALGQGPQFIFQYYEEEERQRGNFPDRFSGHQFPNYSSELNVNALLLGDSALYLCASSLPVGSTDTQYFGPGTRLTVL.

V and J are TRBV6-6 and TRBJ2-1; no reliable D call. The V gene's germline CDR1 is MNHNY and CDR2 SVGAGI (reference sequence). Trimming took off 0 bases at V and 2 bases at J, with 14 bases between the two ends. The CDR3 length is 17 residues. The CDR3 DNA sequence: TGTGCCAGCAGTTACTCGCATGACCACGTAGCCTACAATGAGCAGTTCTTC. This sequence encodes CASSYSHDHVAYNEQFF.

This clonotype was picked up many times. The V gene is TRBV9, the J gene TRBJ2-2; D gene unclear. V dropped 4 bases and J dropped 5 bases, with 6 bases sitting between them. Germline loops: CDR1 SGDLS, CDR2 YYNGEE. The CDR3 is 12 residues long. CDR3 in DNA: TGTGCCAGCAGCCCGAGAACCGGGGAGCTGTTTTTT. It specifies CASSPRTGELFF.

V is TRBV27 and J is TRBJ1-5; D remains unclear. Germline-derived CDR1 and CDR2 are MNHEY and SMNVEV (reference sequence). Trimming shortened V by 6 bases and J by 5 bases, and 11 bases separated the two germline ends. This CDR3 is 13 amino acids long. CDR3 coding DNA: TGTGCCAGCAGCTCAGATCCCTATCAGCCCCAGCATTTT. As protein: CASSSDPYQPQHF.

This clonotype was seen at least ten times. CDR3 nucleotides: TGTGCCAGCAGTTCCCTCCGGGACTACTTCGTCGGGGAGCAGTTCTTC. It is translated as CASSSLRDYFVGEQFF. V gene TRBV12-3 or TRBV12-4 combines with J gene TRBJ2-1; 7 bases agree with TRBD2. The CDR3 is 16 residues long. The V gene end was trimmed by 4 bases and the J gene end by 10 bases; junction bases not matched to a gene: 16.

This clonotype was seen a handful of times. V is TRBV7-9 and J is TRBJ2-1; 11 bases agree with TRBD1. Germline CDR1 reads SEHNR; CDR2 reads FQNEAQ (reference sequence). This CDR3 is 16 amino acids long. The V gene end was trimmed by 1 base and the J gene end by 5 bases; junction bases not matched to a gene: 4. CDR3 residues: CASSLVPGQGDNEQFF. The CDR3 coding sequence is TGTGCCAGCAGCTTAGTTCCGGGACAGGGGGACAATGAGCAGTTCTTC.

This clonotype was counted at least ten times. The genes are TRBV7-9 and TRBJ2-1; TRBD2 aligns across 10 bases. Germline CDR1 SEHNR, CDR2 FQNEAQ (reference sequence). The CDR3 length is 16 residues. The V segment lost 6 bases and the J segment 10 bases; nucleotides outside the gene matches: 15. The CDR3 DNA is TGTGCCAGCAGTTATTTTCTAGCGGGGGCAGAAGGAGAGCAGTTCTTC. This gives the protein CASSYFLAGAEGEQFF.

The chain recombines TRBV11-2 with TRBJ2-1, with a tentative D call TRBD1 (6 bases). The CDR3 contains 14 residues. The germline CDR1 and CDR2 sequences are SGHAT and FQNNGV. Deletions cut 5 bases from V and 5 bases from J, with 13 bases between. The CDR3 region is CASSRRQGHNEQFF. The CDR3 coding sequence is TGTGCCAGCAGCCGCCGGCAGGGGCACAATGAGCAGTTCTTC.

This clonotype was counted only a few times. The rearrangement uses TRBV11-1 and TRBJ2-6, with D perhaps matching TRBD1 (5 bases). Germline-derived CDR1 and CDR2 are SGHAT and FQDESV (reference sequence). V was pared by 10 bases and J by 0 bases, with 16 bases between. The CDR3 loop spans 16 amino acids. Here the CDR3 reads CAIRQGSFSGANVLTF. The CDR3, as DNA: TGTGCCATACGCCAGGGTAGCTTCTCTGGGGCCAACGTCCTGACTTTC.

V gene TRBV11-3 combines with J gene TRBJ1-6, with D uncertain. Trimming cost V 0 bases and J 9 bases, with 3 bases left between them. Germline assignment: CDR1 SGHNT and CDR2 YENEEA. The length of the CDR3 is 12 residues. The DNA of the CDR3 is TGTGCCAGCAGCTTAGACCGTTCACCCCTCCACTTT. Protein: CASSLDRSPLHF.

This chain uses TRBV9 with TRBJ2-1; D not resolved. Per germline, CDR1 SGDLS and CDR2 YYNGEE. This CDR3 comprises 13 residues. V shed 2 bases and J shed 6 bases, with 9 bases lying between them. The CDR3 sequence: CASSVEQINEQFF. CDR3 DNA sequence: TGTGCCAGCAGCGTGGAACAGATCAATGAGCAGTTCTTC.

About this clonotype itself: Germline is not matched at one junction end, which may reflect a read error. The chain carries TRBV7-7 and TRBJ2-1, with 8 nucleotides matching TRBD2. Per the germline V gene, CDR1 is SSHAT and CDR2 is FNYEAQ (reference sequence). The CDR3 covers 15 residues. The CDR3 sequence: CASSAGTSRFHEQFF. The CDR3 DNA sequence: TGTGCTAGCAGCGCCGGGACTAGTAGATTCCATGAGCAGTTCTTC. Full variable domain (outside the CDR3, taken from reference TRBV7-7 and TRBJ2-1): GAGVSQSPRYKVTKRGQDVTLRCDPISSHATLYWYQQALGQGPEFLTYFNYEAQPDKSGLPSDRFSAERPEGSISTLTIQRTEQRDSAMYRCASSAGTSRFHEQFFGPGTRLTVL.

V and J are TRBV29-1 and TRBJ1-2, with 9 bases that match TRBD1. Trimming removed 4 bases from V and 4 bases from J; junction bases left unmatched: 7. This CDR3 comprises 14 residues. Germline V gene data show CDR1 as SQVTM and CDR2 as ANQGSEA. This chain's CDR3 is CSVVGRDRVYGYTF. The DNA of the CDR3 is TGCAGCGTTGTGGGCCGGGACAGGGTCTATGGCTACACCTTC. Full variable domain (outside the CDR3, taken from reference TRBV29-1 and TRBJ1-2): SAVISQKPSRDICQRGTSLTIQCQVDSQVTMMFWYRQQPGQSLTLIATANQGSEATYESGFVIDKFPISRPNLTFSTLTVSNMSPEDSSIYLCSVVGRDRVYGYTFGSGTRLTVV.

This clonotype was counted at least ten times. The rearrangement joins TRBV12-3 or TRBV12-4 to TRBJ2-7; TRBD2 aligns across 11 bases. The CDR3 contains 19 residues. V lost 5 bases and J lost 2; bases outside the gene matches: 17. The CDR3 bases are TGTGCCAGCAGTCCGGGGGAGTCGGGACTAGCGGTCCAAACCTACGAGCAGTACTTC. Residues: CASSPGESGLAVQTYEQYF.

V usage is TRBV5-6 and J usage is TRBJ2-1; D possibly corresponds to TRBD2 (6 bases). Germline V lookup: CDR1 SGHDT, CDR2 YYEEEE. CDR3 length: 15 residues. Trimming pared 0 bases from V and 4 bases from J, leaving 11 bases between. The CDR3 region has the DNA TGTGCCAGCAGCTTGGTAGCGGTGTTTTACAATGAGCAGTTCTTC. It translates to CASSLVAVFYNEQFF.

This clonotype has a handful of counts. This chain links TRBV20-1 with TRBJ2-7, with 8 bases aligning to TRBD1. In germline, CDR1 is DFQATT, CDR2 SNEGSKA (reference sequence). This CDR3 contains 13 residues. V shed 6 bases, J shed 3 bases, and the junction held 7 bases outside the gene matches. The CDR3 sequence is CSARDRLYYEQYF. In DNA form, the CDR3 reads TGCAGTGCCAGGGACAGGCTGTACTACGAGCAGTACTTC.

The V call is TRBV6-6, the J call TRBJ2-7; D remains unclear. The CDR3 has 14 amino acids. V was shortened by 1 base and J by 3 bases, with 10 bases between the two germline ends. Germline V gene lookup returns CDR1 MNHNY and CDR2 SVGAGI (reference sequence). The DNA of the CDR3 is TGTGCCAGCAGTTACTTCGCCGACCGCTACGAGCAGTACTTC. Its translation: CASSYFADRYEQYF.

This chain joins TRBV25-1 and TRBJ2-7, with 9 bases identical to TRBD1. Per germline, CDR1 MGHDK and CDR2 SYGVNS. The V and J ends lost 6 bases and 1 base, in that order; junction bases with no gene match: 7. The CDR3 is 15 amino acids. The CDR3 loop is CASSPQGAYSYEQYF. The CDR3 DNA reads TGTGCCAGCAGCCCACAGGGGGCCTATTCCTACGAGCAGTACTTC.

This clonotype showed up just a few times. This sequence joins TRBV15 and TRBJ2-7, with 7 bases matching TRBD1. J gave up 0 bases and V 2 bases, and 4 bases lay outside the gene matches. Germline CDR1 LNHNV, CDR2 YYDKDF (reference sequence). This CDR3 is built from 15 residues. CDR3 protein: CATSRRTGISYEQYF. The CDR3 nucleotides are TGTGCCACCAGCAGACGGACAGGCATCTCCTACGAGCAGTACTTC.

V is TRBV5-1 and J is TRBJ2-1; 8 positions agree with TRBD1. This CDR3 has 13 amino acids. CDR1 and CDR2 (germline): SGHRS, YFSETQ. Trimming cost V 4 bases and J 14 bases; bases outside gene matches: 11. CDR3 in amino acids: CASSDHNRQGKFF. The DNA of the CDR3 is TGCGCCAGCAGCGATCACAACCGACAGGGGAAGTTCTTC.

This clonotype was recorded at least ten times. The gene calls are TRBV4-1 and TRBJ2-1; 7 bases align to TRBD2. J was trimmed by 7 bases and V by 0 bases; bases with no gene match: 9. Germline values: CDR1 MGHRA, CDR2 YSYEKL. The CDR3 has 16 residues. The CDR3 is CASSQDFVPGRNEQFF. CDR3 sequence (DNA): TGCGCCAGCAGCCAAGATTTCGTCCCCGGGAGGAATGAGCAGTTCTTC.

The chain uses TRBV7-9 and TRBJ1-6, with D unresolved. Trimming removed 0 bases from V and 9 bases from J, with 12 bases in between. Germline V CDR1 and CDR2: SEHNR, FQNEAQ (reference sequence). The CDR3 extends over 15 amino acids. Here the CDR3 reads CASSLASRGGSPLHF. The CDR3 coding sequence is TGTGCCAGCAGCTTAGCTTCTCGGGGAGGTTCACCCCTCCACTTT.

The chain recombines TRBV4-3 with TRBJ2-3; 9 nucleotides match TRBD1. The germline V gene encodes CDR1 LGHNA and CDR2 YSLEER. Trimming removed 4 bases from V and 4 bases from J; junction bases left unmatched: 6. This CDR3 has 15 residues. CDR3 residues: CASSPDRGYPDTQYF. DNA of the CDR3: TGCGCCAGCAGCCCCGACAGGGGGTACCCAGATACGCAGTATTTT.

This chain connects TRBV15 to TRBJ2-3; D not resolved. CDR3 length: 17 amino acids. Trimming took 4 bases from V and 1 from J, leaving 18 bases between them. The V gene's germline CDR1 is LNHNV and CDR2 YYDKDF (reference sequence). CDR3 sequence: CATSIGLLNPGTDTQYF. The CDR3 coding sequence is TGTGCCACCAGCATAGGCCTTCTAAATCCCGGCACAGATACGCAGTATTTT. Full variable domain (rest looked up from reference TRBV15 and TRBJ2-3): DAMVIQNPRYQVTQFGKPVTLSCSQTLNHNVMYWYQQKSSQAPKLLFHYYDKDFNNEADTPDNFQSRRPNTSFCFLDIRSPGLGDTAMYLCATSIGLLNPGTDTQYFGPGTRLTVL.

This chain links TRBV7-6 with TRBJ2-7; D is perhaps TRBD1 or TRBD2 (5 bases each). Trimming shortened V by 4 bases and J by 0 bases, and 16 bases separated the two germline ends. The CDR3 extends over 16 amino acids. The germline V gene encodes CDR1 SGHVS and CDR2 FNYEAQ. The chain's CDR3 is CASSSVVRDDSYEQYF. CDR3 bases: TGTGCCAGCAGCTCGGTAGTACGGGACGACTCCTACGAGCAGTACTTC. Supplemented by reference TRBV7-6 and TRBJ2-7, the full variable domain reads GAGVSQSPRYKVTKRGQDVALRCDPISGHVSLYWYRQALGQGPEFLTYFNYEAQQDKSGLPNDRFSAERPEGSISTLTIQRTEQRDSAMYRCASSSVVRDDSYEQYFGPGTRLTVT.

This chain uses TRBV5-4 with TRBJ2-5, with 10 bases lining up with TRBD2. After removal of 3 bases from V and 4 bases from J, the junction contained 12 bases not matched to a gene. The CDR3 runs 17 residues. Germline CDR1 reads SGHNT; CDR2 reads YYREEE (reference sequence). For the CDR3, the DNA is TGTGCCAGCAGCTCCGGGGGCCTAGCGGGGGTTGGAGAGACCCAGTACTTC. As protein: CASSSGGLAGVGETQYF.

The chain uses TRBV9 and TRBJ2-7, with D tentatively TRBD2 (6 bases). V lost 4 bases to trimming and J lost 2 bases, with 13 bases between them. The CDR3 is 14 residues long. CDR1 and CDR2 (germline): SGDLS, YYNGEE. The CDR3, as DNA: TGTGCCAGCAGCTCTCAGGCGGGGCCCTACGAGCAGTACTTC. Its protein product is CASSSQAGPYEQYF. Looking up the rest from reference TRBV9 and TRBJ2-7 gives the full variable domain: DSGVTQTPKHLITATGQRVTLRCSPRSGDLSVYWYQQSLDQGLQFLIQYYNGEERAKGNILERFSAQQFPDLHSELNLSSLELGDSALYFCASSSQAGPYEQYFGPGTRLTVT.

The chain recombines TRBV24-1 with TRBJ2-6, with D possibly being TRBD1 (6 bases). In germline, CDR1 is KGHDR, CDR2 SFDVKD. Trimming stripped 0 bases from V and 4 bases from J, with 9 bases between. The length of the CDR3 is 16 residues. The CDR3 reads CATSDLPGVGANVLTF. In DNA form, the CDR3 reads TGTGCCACCAGTGATTTGCCAGGGGTAGGGGCCAACGTCCTGACTTTC.